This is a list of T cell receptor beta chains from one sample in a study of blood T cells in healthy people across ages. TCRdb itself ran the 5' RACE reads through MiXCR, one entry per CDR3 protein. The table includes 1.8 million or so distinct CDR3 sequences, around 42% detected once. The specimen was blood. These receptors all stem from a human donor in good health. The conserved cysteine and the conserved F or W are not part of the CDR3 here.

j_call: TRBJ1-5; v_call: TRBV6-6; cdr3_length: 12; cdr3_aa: ASRPGRGNQPQH
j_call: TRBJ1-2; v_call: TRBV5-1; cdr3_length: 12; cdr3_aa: ASSWQGGNDGYT
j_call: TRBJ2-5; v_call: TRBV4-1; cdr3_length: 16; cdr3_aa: ASSQETPSGGYQETQY
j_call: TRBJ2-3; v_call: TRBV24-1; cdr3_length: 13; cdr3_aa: ATSDLTLDTDTQY
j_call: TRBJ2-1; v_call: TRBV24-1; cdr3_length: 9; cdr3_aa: ATSQTNEQF
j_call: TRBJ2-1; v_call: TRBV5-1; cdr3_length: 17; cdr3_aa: ASSALAGGLPNINNEQF
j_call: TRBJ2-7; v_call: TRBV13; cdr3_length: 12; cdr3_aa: ASSLADRGHEQY
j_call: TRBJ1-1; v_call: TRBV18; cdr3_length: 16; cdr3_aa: ASSPVSQGASGSTEAF
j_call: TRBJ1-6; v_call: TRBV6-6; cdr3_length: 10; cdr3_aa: ARRRDNSPLH
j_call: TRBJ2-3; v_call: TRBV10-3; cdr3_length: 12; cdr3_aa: ATAGQGRTDTQY
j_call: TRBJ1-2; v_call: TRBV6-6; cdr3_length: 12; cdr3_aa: ASSYSWTADGYT
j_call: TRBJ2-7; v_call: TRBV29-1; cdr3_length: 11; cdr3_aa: SVDRQGTYEQY
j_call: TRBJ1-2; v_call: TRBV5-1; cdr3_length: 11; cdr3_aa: ASSSDLGGRYT
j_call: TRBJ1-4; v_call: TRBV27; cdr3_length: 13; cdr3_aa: ASSFTQITNEKLF
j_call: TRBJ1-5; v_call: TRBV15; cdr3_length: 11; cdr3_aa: ATSPPLGGPQH
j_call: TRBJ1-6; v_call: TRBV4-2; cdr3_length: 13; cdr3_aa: ASSQEGQRSSPLH
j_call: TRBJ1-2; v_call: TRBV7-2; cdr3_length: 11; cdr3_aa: ASSSTYNYGYT
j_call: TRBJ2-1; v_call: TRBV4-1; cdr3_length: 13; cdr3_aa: ASSQGRGVLNEQF
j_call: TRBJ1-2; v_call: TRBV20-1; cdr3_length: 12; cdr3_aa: SAQDRDWVYGYT
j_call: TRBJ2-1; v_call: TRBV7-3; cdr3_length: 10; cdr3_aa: ASSLQEGPQF
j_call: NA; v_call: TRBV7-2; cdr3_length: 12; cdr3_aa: ASSFNPGACEQY
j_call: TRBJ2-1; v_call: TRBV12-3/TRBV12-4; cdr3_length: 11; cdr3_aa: ASRLTEYNEQF
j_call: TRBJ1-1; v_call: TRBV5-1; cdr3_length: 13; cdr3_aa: ASSPAGEMNTEAF
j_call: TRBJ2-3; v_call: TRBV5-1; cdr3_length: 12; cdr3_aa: ASGTSGPADTQY
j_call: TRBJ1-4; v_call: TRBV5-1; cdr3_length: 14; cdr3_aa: ASSLEGDSTNEKLF
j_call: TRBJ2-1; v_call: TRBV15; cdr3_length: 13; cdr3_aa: ATSREWDRGVEQF
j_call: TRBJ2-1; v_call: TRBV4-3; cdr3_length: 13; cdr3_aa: ASSQDQGSYNEQF
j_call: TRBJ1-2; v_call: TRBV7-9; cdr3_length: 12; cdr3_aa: ASSLAADLYGYT
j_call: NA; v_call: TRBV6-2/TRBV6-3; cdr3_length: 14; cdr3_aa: ASSYYFRGSGYEQY
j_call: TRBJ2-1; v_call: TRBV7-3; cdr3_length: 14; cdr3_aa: ASSLYPTSGYNEQF
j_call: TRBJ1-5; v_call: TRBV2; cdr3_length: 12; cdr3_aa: ASSDLRGHQPQH
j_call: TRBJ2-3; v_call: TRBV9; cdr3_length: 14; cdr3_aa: ASSVDRATYTDTQY
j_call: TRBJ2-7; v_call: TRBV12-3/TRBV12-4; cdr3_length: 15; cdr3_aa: ASSLGGLAGSSYEQY
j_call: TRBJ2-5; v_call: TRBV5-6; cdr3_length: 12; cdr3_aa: ASSFWTGRETQY
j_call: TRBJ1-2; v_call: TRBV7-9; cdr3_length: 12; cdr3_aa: ASSPTTKNYGYT
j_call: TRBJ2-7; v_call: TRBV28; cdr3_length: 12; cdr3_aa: TSSPITGFYEQY
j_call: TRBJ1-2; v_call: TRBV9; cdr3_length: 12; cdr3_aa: ASSPKGQFYGYT
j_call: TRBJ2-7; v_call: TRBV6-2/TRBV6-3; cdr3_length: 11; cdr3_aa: ASRRLSSYEQY
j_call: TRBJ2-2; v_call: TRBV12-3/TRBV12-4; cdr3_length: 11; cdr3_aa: ASSRQGAGELF
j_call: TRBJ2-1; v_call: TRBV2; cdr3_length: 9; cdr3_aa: ASSFEVEQF
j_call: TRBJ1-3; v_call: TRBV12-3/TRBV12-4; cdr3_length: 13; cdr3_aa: ASSPQGVSGNTIY